This TCR beta chain was sequenced for a study of T-cell reconstitution after alpha-beta-depleted transplantation in children. Study conclusions and caveats: A year had passed since transplant, and T-cell counts and diversity by then came mostly from newly produced T cells. Surviving recipient T cells and thymic progenitors accounted for the high day-60 TCRbeta diversity observed in some patients. Several hundred expanded graft clones reportedly gave rise to the alpha-beta T cells present about two months after transplant.

Preparation of the TCRbeta library used unique molecular identifiers. From the PCR reads, TCRdb called clonotypes with MiXCR, one entry per CDR3 protein. The sample yields 500,000 or so distinct CDR3 sequences, around 10% seen once. This clonotype has at least ten counts. Its antigen is as yet unknown. The CDR3 loop spans 14 amino acids. The V gene lost 5 bases and the J gene lost 1 base, with 10 bases spanning the gap. Germline V gives CDR1 SGHVS, CDR2 FQNEAQ. This chain joins TRBV7-8 and TRBJ2-3, with D perhaps TRBD2 (6 bases). This TCR was recovered from a female patient between 2 and 15 years old who had a stem cell transplant for aplastic anemia, so the T cells may come from the graft donor. Sample: PBMCs, mostly from graft donor cells, taken 180 days after TCRalphabeta/CD19-depleted stem cell transplant. In DNA form, the CDR3 reads TGTGCCAGCAGCCCCGGCGGGGGCACAGATACGCAGTATTTT. Translating it yields CASSPGGGTDTQYF.